The clone carrying this T cell receptor beta chain was picked up one time. Its specificity is unknown. Just one base apart from a much larger clone, this may be a read error. TCRdb fed the PCR reads into MiXCR, producing one record per CDR3 protein. The data contain just under 20,000 distinct CDR3 sequences, over 20% of them singletons. The sample originates from a study of molecular identifiers for immune sequencing clone quantification. Overall study: In the replicates, RNA derived from around 18,000 or 91,000 naive CD8 cells was divided into five parts, and four were sequenced.

The CDR3 length is 15 residues. Per germline, CDR1 PRHDT and CDR2 FYEKMQ (reference sequence). Study-level results: Among 850,000 to 1,000,000 naive cells, spiked Jurkat TCR RNA from a single cell was reportedly detectable. In naive cells, under 1% of molecules belonged to clones above 20 RNA copies, against over 97% in effector cells.

This chain connects TRBV13 to TRBJ1-1, with 9 bases fitting TRBD1. The material sequenced was naive CD8+ T cells from blood, with Jurkat cell RNA spiked in. The sample's subset: FACS-sorted CD8+CD4-CCR7+CD45RA+ naive T cells. This TCR was recovered from a human donor in good health. Some libraries in this study had Jurkat cell RNA spiked in. Written as DNA, the CDR3 is TGTGCCAGCAGAATCCTTGGGACAGGGAACACTGAAGCTCTCTTT. It is translated as CASRILGTGNTEALF.